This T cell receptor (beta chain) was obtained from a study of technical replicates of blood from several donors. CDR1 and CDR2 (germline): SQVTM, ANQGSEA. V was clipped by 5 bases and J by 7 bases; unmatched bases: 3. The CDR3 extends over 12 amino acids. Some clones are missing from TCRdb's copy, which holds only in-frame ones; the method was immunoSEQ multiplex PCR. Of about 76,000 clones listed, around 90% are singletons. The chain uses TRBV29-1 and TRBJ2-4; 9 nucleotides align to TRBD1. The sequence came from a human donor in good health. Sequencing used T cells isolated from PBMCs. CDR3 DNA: TGCAGCGTTCGGGGGACAGGGAACATTCAGTACTTC. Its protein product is CSVRGTGNIQYF.